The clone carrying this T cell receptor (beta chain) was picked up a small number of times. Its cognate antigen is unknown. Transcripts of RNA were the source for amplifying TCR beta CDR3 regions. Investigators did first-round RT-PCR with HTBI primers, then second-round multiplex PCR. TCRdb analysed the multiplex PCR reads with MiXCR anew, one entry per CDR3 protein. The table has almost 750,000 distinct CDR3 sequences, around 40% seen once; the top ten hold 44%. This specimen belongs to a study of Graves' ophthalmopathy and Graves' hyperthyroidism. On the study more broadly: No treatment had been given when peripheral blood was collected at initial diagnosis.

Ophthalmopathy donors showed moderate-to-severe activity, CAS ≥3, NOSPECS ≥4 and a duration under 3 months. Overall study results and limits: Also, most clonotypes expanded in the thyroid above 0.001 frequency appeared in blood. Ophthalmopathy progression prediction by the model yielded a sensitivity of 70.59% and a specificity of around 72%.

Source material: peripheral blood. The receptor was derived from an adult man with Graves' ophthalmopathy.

The CDR3 DNA follows: TGCAGCGCCCGGCGGGAGGACCTCTCCTACGAGCAGTACTTC. This translates into CSARREDLSYEQYF. The rearrangement joins TRBV29-1 to TRBJ2-7; 8 nucleotides line up with TRBD2. CDR3 size: 14 residues. V trimming: 7 bases; J trimming: 0 bases; junction bases outside the gene matches: 8. Looked up from germline, CDR1 is SQVTM and CDR2 is ANQGSEA.